What follows describes a single TCR beta chain. No antigen is known for it. The CDR3 runs to 16 residues. Trimming took 4 bases from V and 8 from J; bases not matched to a gene: 11. Germline V gene sequence: CDR1 SEHNR, CDR2 FQNEAQ (reference sequence). Notes on the study in general: Greatest tumor Treg TCR overlap was with tumor naive CD4+ cells. Whole repertoires were not studied in the larger cohort, only one V-J beta rearrangement.

CD25-based Treg depletion was applied to purified naive CD4+ T cells. Constant-region reverse primers amplified full-length variable regions, followed by semi-nested Nested Universal Primer A PCR. TCRdb reprocessed the 5' RACE reads via MiXCR and lists one record per CDR3 protein. The table lists tens of thousands of distinct CDR3 sequences, around 28% of them singletons. This chain joins TRBV7-9 and TRBJ2-1; 10 positions agree with TRBD2. The TCR comes from a female donor with breast cancer. Sequencing was performed on naive CD4+ T cells sorted from blood. Subset defined: naive CD4+ T cells, CD4+CD45RA+CD25-. CDR3: CASSSIQRGGGDEQFF. CDR3 coding DNA: TGTGCCAGCAGCTCTATTCAGCGGGGGGGCGGGGATGAGCAGTTCTTC.